A selection of T cell receptor beta chains follows, all from one sample in a study of T cell responses to AZD1222 COVID-19 vaccine. Libraries were prepared by immunoSEQ multiplex PCR; TCRdb keeps only in-frame clonotypes and omits some of them. This table holds 67,000 or so clones, roughly 89% found once. The sample consisted of peripheral blood, taken on day 0 of AZD1222 vaccination. All receptors come from an adult in good health. Each CDR3 is given without its conserved first and last residue. D genes are given only for firm matches. Clone size is shown for a subset of rows, as once, few, many or a class of expanded clone.

TRBV5-1	TRBD1	once	ASSLAPGQGANTIY
TRBV29-1	TRBD2	-	SVARLAGSTDTQY
TRBV19	TRBD1	-	ARPVNRGQNEKLF
TRBV5-1	TRBD1	-	ASSSSGGDGYGYT
TRBV7-6	TRBD1	-	ASRKSGGREEKLF
TRBV19	-	-	ASTRTANTEAF
TRBV5-1	TRBD1	-	ASRGQGGNYEQY
TRBV19	-	-	ASSIPPRGTGELF
TRBV6-2/TRBV6-3	-	-	ASSLQLSGYT
TRBV28	-	-	AIPRRGGNEKLF
TRBV3-1/TRBV3-2	-	-	ASSQSDIKGYGYT
TRBV28	-	-	ASSFSDTQY
TRBV4-2	TRBD2	-	ASSQELAGGPGEQF
TRBV4-1	TRBD1	-	ASRGGGQGTYEQY